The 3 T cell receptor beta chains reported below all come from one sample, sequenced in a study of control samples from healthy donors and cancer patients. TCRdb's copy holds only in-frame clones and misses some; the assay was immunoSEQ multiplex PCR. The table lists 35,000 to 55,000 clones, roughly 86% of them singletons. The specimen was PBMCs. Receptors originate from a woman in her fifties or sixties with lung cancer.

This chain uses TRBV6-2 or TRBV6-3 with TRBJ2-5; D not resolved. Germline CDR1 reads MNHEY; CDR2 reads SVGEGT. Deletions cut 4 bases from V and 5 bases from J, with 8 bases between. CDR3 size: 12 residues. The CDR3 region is CASSSLGETQYF. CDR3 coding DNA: TGTGCCAGCAGTTCGCTGGGGGAGACCCAGTACTTC.

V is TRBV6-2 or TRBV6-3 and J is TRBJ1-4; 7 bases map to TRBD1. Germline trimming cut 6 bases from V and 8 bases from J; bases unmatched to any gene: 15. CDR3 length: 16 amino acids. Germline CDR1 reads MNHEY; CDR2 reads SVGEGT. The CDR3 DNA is TGTGCCAGCAGCCGGTGGGACAGACAGGTAGCCGAAAAACTGTTTTTT. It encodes CASSRWDRQVAEKLFF.

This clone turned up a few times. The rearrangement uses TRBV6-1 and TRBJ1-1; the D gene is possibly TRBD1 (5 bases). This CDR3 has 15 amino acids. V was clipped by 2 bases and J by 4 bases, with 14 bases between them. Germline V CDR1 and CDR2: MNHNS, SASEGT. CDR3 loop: CASSESPGETTEAFF. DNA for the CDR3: TGTGCCAGCAGTGAAAGCCCGGGGGAGACCACTGAAGCTTTCTTT.